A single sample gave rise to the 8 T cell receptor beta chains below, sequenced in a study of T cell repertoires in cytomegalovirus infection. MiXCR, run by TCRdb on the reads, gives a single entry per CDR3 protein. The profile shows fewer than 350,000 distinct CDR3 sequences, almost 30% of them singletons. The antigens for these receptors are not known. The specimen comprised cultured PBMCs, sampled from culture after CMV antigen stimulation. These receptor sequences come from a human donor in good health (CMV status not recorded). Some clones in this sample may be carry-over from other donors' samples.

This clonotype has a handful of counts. DNA of the CDR3: TGTGCCAGCAGTTTATGGGCCGGGGGTGGTGAAAAACTGTTTTTT. It encodes CASSLWAGGGEKLFF. This chain joins TRBV27 and TRBJ1-4, with a tentative D call TRBD1 (5 bases). Germline lookup yields CDR1 MNHEY and CDR2 SMNVEV (reference sequence). The CDR3 spans 15 residues. The V and J ends lost 1 base and 7 bases respectively, with 13 bases between them.

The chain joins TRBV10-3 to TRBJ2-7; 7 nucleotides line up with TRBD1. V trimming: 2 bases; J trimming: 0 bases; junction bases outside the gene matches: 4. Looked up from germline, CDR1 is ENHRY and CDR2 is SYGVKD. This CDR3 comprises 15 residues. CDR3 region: CAISEDGTASYEQYF. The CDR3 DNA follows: TGTGCCATCAGTGAGGACGGGACAGCCTCCTACGAGCAGTACTTC.

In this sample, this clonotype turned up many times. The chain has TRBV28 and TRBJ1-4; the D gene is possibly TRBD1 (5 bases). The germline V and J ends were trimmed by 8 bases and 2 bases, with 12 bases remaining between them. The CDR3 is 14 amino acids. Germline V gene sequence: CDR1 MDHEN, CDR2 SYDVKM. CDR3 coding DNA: TGTGCCAGCTCAAAAGGGGTTACTAATGAAAAACTGTTTTTT. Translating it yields CASSKGVTNEKLFF.

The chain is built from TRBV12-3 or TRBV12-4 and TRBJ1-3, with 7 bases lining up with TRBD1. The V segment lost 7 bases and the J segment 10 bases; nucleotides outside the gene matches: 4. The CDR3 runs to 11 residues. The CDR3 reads CASNRGGTIYF. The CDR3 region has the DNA TGTGCCAGCAACAGGGGAGGGACCATATATTTT.

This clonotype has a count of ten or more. DNA of the CDR3: TGTGCCAGCAGCTCCATGGGGAGAAACAATGAGCAGTTCTTC. Residues: CASSSMGRNNEQFF. V and J are TRBV7-9 and TRBJ2-1; weak D call: TRBD2 (5 bases). This CDR3 region has 14 residues. Between the trimmed V and J ends, which lost 4 bases and 5 bases, there was a span of 12 bases. Germline V CDR1 and CDR2: SEHNR, FQNEAQ (reference sequence).

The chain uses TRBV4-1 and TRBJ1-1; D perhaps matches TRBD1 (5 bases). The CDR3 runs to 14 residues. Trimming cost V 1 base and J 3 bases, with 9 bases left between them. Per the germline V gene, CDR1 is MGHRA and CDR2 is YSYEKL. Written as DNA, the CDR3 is TGCGCCAGCAGCCAAGGTTCAGGGTACACTGAAGCTTTCTTT. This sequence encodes CASSQGSGYTEAFF.

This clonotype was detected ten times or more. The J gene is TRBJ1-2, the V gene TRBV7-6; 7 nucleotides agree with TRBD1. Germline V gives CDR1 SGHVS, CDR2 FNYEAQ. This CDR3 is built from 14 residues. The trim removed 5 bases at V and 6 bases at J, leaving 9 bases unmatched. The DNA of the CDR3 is TGTGCCAGCAGCCCCCTAACAGGGGATCATGGCTACACCTTC. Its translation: CASSPLTGDHGYTF.

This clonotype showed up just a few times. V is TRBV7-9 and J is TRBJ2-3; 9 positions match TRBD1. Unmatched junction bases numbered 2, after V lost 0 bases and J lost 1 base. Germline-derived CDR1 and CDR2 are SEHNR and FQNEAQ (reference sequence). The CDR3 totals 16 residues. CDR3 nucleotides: TGTGCCAGCAGCTTAGCACAGGGGGCCCGCACAGATACGCAGTATTTT. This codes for CASSLAQGARTDTQYF.